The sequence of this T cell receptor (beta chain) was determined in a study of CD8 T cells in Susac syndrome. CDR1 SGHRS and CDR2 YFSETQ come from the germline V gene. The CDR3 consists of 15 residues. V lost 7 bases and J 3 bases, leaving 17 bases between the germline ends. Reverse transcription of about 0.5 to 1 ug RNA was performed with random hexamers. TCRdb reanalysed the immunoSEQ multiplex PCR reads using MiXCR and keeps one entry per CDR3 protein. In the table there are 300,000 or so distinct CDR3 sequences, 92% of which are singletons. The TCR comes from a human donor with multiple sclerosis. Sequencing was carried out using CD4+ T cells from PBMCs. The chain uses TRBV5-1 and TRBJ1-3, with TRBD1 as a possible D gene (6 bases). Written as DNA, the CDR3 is TGCGCCAGCGCCTTGGCGGACAGTTATGGAAACACCATATATTTT. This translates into CASALADSYGNTIYF.